This is a list of T cell receptor beta chains from one sample in a study of long-term antiretroviral therapy in people with HIV. Assay: immunoSEQ multiplex PCR; the TCRdb copy retains only in-frame clones and omits some. Of 20,000 to 30,000 clones listed, about 86% are singletons. The sequencing here drew on unsorted PBMCs, taken 3 years after starting antiretroviral therapy. These receptors originate from a man between 18 and 29 years old with HIV. The CDR3 runs from the conserved cysteine through the conserved F or W. A D gene is named only where the DNA matches it firmly. Part of the rows lack a size; the others show once, few, many or a class for expanded clones.

d_call j_call clone_size v_call cdr3_aa cdr3_nt
. TRBJ2-1 . TRBV18 CASSPGGILSSEQFF TGTGCCAGCTCACCAGGGGGGATCCTTTCGAGTGAGCAGTTCTTC
. TRBJ1-5 few TRBV6-5 CASSQVYNQPQHF TGTGCCAGCAGCCAGGTATACAATCAGCCCCAGCATTTT
TRBD1 TRBJ2-7 . TRBV6-5 CASSYSLGTGYYEQYF TGTGCCAGCAGTTACTCGTTAGGGACAGGTTACTACGAGCAGTACTTC
TRBD2 TRBJ2-3 once TRBV9 CASSAGTSGNTDTQYF TGTGCCAGCAGCGCCGGGACTAGCGGGAACACAGATACGCAGTATTTT
. TRBJ1-6 . TRBV21-1 CASSSERGAGPNSPLHF TGTGCCAGCAGCAGCGAAAGGGGGGCAGGACCAAATTCACCCCTCCACTTT
. TRBJ2-2 . TRBV4-1 CASSPYMGSNTGELFF TGCGCCAGCAGCCCCTACATGGGGAGTAACACCGGGGAGCTGTTTTTT
. TRBJ1-1 . TRBV4-1 CASSQGGTNTEAFF TGCGCCAGCAGCCAGGGGGGAACGAACACTGAAGCTTTCTTT
TRBD1 TRBJ1-1 . TRBV5-1 CASSLQGWDTEAFF TGCGCCAGCAGCTTACAGGGGTGGGACACTGAAGCTTTCTTT
TRBD1 TRBJ2-7 . TRBV28 CASSSYETRDRGYEQYF TGTGCCAGCAGTTCTTACGAGACCCGGGACAGGGGCTACGAGCAGTACTTC
. TRBJ1-5 few TRBV6-1 CASSADLEHQPQHF TGTGCCAGCAGTGCCGATTTGGAACATCAGCCCCAGCATTTT
. TRBJ1-5 . TRBV2 CASSDRYQPQHF TGTGCCAGCAGTGACAGATATCAGCCCCAGCATTTT
TRBD1 TRBJ1-3 . TRBV6-1 CASSGFLDRVGGNTIYF TGTGCCAGCAGTGGTTTCCTCGACAGGGTGGGTGGAAACACCATATATTTT
. TRBJ2-5 . TRBV27 CASRDWSQETQYF TGTGCCAGCAGGGACTGGTCGCAAGAGACCCAGTACTTC
TRBD1 TRBJ1-4 . TRBV27 CASSSWTGGFEKLFF TGTGCCAGCAGTTCCTGGACAGGGGGCTTTGAAAAACTGTTTTTT
. TRBJ1-1 . TRBV7-2 CASSFWGLNTEAFF TGTGCCAGCAGCTTTTGGGGGCTGAACACTGAAGCTTTCTTT
. TRBJ2-7 . TRBV11-3 CASSLGSGGRPTYEQYF TGTGCCAGCAGCTTAGGATCGGGTGGGCGCCCAACCTACGAGCAGTACTTC
. TRBJ2-2 once TRBV7-8 CASSLKFQSTGELFF TGTGCCAGCAGCTTAAAGTTCCAGTCCACCGGGGAGCTGTTTTTT
. TRBJ1-3 . TRBV28 CASSLGENTIYF TGTGCCAGCAGTTTAGGAGAAAACACCATATATTTT
. TRBJ1-5 . TRBV19 CASRWMSTSNQPQHF TGTGCCAGTAGGTGGATGTCAACGAGCAATCAGCCCCAGCATTTT
TRBD2 TRBJ2-3 . TRBV5-1 CASSSLAGGLSTDTQYF TGCGCCAGCAGCTCACTAGCGGGGGGCTTGAGCACAGATACGCAGTATTTT
. TRBJ2-2 . TRBV27 CASRFAGELFF TGTGCCAGCAGATTTGCCGGGGAGCTGTTTTTT
TRBD1 TRBJ1-6 few TRBV19 CASRDRENNSPLHF TGTGCCAGTAGAGACAGGGAGAATAATTCACCCCTCCACTTT
. TRBJ2-1 . TRBV4-2 CASSQSTNEQFF TGTGCCAGCAGCCAAAGCACCAATGAGCAGTTCTTC
. TRBJ1-4 . TRBV7-9 CASSPRADEKLFF TGTGCCAGCAGCCCGAGGGCTGATGAAAAACTGTTTTTT
. TRBJ2-1 . TRBV4-2 CASSQVGSYNEQFF TGTGCCAGCAGCCAAGTTGGCTCCTACAATGAGCAGTTCTTC
. TRBJ1-1 . TRBV30 CAWTPWGTEAFF TGTGCCTGGACCCCTTGGGGGACTGAAGCTTTCTTT
. TRBJ1-1 . TRBV6-5 CASSYPGSAEAFF TGTGCCAGCAGTTACCCCGGGTCCGCTGAAGCTTTCTTT
. TRBJ2-3 . TRBV2 CASSEPGWRISTDTQYF TGTGCCAGCAGTGAACCGGGCTGGCGCATAAGCACAGATACGCAGTATTTT
. TRBJ2-4 . TRBV5-4 CASSLTGHKNIQYF TGTGCCAGCAGCTTGACAGGCCACAAAAACATTCAGTACTTC
. TRBJ1-4 . TRBV28 CASGRTETLFF TGTGCCAGCGGTCGAACAGAGACACTGTTTTTT
. TRBJ1-2 . TRBV28 CASSPPRNNYGYTF TGTGCCAGCAGTCCCCCTAGGAACAACTATGGCTACACCTTC
. TRBJ1-1 few TRBV7-3 CASSSTQSASEAFF TGTGCCAGCAGCTCGACCCAGTCTGCTTCTGAAGCTTTCTTT
. TRBJ1-1 few TRBV27 CASSPSPALNTEAFF TGTGCCAGCAGTCCCTCCCCAGCCTTGAACACTGAAGCTTTCTTT
. TRBJ1-1 . TRBV27 CASSSSQQGNTEAFF TGTGCCAGCAGTTCCTCCCAACAGGGGAACACTGAAGCTTTCTTT
TRBD2 TRBJ2-2 few TRBV10-3 CAISESLAGPPGTGELFF TGTGCCATCAGTGAGTCGCTAGCGGGGCCTCCCGGCACCGGGGAGCTGTTTTTT
. TRBJ1-1 . TRBV6-6 CASSPLTEAFF TGTGCCAGCAGTCCCCTCACTGAAGCTTTCTTT
. TRBJ1-4 . TRBV30 CAWTLRQGAGEKLFF TGTGCCTGGACCCTCCGACAAGGGGCAGGTGAAAAACTGTTTTTT
. TRBJ1-1 . TRBV27 CASSSGTLNTEAFF TGTGCCAGCAGTTCAGGGACATTGAACACTGAAGCTTTCTTT
. TRBJ1-5 . TRBV27 CASSYNAQTLIHF TGTGCCAGCAGTTACAATGCACAGACTCTAATCCATTTT
. TRBJ1-2 once TRBV19 CASSLDNYGYTF TGTGCCAGTAGTTTAGACAACTATGGCTACACCTTC
. TRBJ2-3 . TRBV11-2 CASSLRGGEADTQYF TGTGCCAGCAGCTTGAGGGGTGGCGAGGCAGATACGCAGTATTTT
. TRBJ2-2 . TRBV5-1 CASSLWDSSNTGELFF TGCGCCAGCAGCTTGTGGGACTCTTCAAACACCGGGGAGCTGTTTTTT
. TRBJ2-2 . TRBV5-4 CASSSDRQNTGELFF TGTGCCAGCAGCTCCGACAGGCAGAACACCGGGGAGCTGTTTTTT
. TRBJ1-2 . TRBV9 CASSVLPSTVGDGYTF TGTGCCAGCAGCGTACTCCCCTCGACGGTCGGGGACGGCTACACCTTC
. TRBJ1-4 . TRBV7-9 CASSLAGSEKLFF TGTGCCAGCAGCTTAGCTGGCTCTGAAAAACTGTTTTTT
. TRBJ1-2 . TRBV27 CASSPNREHGYTF TGTGCCAGCAGTCCGAACAGGGAGCATGGCTACACCTTC
. TRBJ1-5 few TRBV4-2 CASSQEGGEQPQHF TGTGCCAGCAGCCAAGAGGGTGGAGAGCAGCCCCAGCATTTT
. TRBJ1-1 . TRBV6-1 CASSADLNTEAFF TGTGCCAGCAGTGCGGATCTGAACACTGAAGCTTTCTTT
TRBD2 TRBJ2-2 once TRBV2 CASSSPRLATGELFF TGTGCCAGCAGTTCGCCAAGACTAGCGACCGGGGAGCTGTTTTTT
. TRBJ2-5 . TRBV10-2 CASSSGPHGAQYF TGCGCCAGCAGCTCAGGTCCTCATGGGGCCCAGTACTTC
. TRBJ1-5 . TRBV10-3 CAISGTEYSNQPQHF TGTGCCATCAGTGGGACAGAATATAGCAATCAGCCCCAGCATTTT
TRBD1 TRBJ2-7 . TRBV19 CASSKRTGGYEQYF TGTGCCAGTAGTAAAAGGACAGGGGGCTACGAGCAGTACTTC